A selection of T cell receptor beta chains follows, all from one sample in a study of blood T cells in healthy people across ages. TCRdb fed the 5' RACE reads into MiXCR, producing one record per CDR3 protein. The data show under 800,000 distinct CDR3 sequences, 40% to 45% seen once. The sequenced sample was blood. These receptors originate from a woman aged 60-70 years in good health. CDR3s include the opening cysteine and the closing phenylalanine or tryptophan. The order of the fields is D gene, V gene, J gene, clone size, CDR3 DNA, CDR3 protein. A D gene is named only where the DNA matches it firmly. For some rows the clone size is stated as once, few or many, or as a class when expanded; others skip it.

-	TRBV15	TRBJ2-7	few	TGTGCCACCAGCGTACCTGGAAAGGGCAGGACCGAGCAGTACTTC	CATSVPGKGRTEQYF
-	TRBV2	TRBJ2-3	few	TGTGCCAGCAGGGGTGCAAAACGCGGCACAGATACGCAGTATTTT	CASRGAKRGTDTQYF
TRBD2	TRBV4-2	TRBJ2-3	few	TGTGCCAGCACAGGACTAGCGGGCACCCTCACAGATACGCAGTATTTT	CASTGLAGTLTDTQYF
TRBD1	TRBV4-1	TRBJ2-7	-	TGCGCCAGCAGCCAAGATCTTTCGGGACAGGACCACCACGAGCAGTACTTC	CASSQDLSGQDHHEQYF
-	TRBV20-1	TRBJ2-7	few	TGCAGTGCCTCCGGGCCCGAATTATTCGAATTCGAGCAGTACTTC	CSASGPELFEFEQYF
-	TRBV12-3/TRBV12-4	TRBJ1-1	few	TGTGCCAGCAGAACAGACACTGAAGCTTTCTTT	CASRTDTEAFF
-	TRBV2	TRBJ1-5	few	TGTGCCAGCAGTGAGCGACAGCCGATTTATAGCAATCAGCCCCAGCATTTT	CASSERQPIYSNQPQHF
-	TRBV7-9	TRBJ1-1	few	TGTGCCAGCAGCATAAAGGAGTTCCTCAGGGGTGGGACTGAAGCTTTCTTT	CASSIKEFLRGGTEAFF
-	TRBV29-1	TRBJ2-3	-	TGCAGCGTTGAAGGTGACGGTACCAGCGATACGCAGTATTTT	CSVEGDGTSDTQYF
TRBD1	TRBV4-1	TRBJ2-3	-	TGCGCCAGCAGCCCGGTCCCCGGACAGGGCACCCAAGATACGCAGTATTTT	CASSPVPGQGTQDTQYF
-	TRBV18	TRBJ2-3	-	TGTGCCAGCTCGACGGGTAGTAGCCCGAGCTCGCAGTATTTT	CASSTGSSPSSQYF
-	TRBV2	TRBJ2-7	once	TGTGCCAGCAGTCGACTGGGATACAATGAGCAGTACTTC	CASSRLGYNEQYF
-	TRBV5-4	TRBJ2-5	few	TGTGCCAGCAGCTTAACGACCTTAGAGACCCAGTACTTC	CASSLTTLETQYF
TRBD2	TRBV13	TRBJ2-7	once	TGTGCCAGCAGCCCACTAGCGGGGGACGAGCAGTACTTC	CASSPLAGDEQYF
-	TRBV11-2	TRBJ1-2	-	TGTGCCAGCAGCTTAGCGGCAGGGCTCGATGGCTACACCTTC	CASSLAAGLDGYTF
-	TRBV12-3/TRBV12-4	TRBJ1-1	-	TGTGCCAGCAGAGGCCCAGGGAGAAGGGTCACTGAAGCTTTCTTT	CASRGPGRRVTEAFF
-	TRBV21-1	TRBJ2-4	-	TGTGCCAGCAGCAAAGTTGGGGGCTGGAACATTCAGTACTTC	CASSKVGGWNIQYF
-	TRBV20-1	TRBJ2-5	few	TGCAGTGCTAGAGATTGGGCAGGGCGGGGAGAGACCCAGTACTTC	CSARDWAGRGETQYF
-	TRBV6-1	TRBJ1-2	-	TGTGCCAGCAGGGGGACCATGGGGGGCTACACCTTC	CASRGTMGGYTF
-	TRBV7-3	TRBJ2-1	-	TGTGCCAGCAGCTTAGACGCCGCCCGGGATGAGCAGTTCTTC	CASSLDAARDEQFF
-	TRBV11-3	TRBJ2-7	few	TGTGCCAGCAGCTCGGAAATCGGACTGAGCTCCTACAATGAGCAGTACTTC	CASSSEIGLSSYNEQYF
-	TRBV7-9	TRBJ2-5	-	TGTGCCAGCAGCTTAGGGGACACAGGGTTCATCGAGACCCAGTACTTC	CASSLGDTGFIETQYF
TRBD1	TRBV7-8	TRBJ1-6	-	TGTGCCAGCAGCCGGGGGACAGGGGGCAGAGGATTGTCACCCCTCCACTTT	CASSRGTGGRGLSPLHF
-	TRBV7-9	TRBJ2-5	-	TGTGCCAGCAGCTTAATGGGTGGCAGTCAAGAGACCCAGTACTTC	CASSLMGGSQETQYF
TRBD1	TRBV10-3	TRBJ1-2	few	TGTGCCATCAGTGAGTCGACGGGACAGGACGCTAACTATGGCTACACCTTC	CAISESTGQDANYGYTF
TRBD2	TRBV11-1	TRBJ2-1	-	TGTGCCAGCAGGTCCATTACTAGCGGGAGTAGCAATGAGCAGTTCTTC	CASRSITSGSSNEQFF
TRBD2	TRBV18	TRBJ2-1	-	TGTGCCAGCTCCCCCGCTAGCGGGGGGGCAAGCTCCTACAATGAGCAGTTCTTC	CASSPASGGASSYNEQFF
TRBD2	TRBV6-2/TRBV6-3	TRBJ2-5	-	TGTGCCGGCAGTTCCGGGACTAGCATGGAGACCCAGTACTTC	CAGSSGTSMETQYF
-	TRBV5-5	TRBJ2-1	-	TGTGCCAGCACCCGGAGGCTCGATGAGCAGTTCTTC	CASTRRLDEQFF
-	TRBV7-6	TRBJ1-1	few	TGTGCCAGCAGCTTAGTCCCTTCCCCCATGAACACTGAAGCTTTCTTT	CASSLVPSPMNTEAFF
TRBD1	TRBV29-1	TRBJ1-1	few	TGCAGCGCCAGACAGGGGGCATCTTTAGCTTTCTTT	CSARQGASLAFF
-	TRBV20-1	TRBJ1-2	few	TGCAGTGCTAGAGATCGTGCGGGGGCAGACTATGGCTACACCTTC	CSARDRAGADYGYTF
TRBD2	TRBV18	TRBJ2-1	-	TGTGCCAGCTCAACCAGCGGGAACCACAATGAGCAGTTCTTC	CASSTSGNHNEQFF
-	TRBV14	TRBJ2-7	-	TGTGCCAGCAGTCAAGCTAAAGGACCGCGCTCCTACGAGCAGTACTTC	CASSQAKGPRSYEQYF
-	TRBV20-1	TRBJ1-2	few	TGCAGTGCGAAGCCCCACTATGGCTACACCTTC	CSAKPHYGYTF
-	TRBV28	TRBJ1-2	-	TGTGCCAGCAGTTTCGAGGGTTATGGCTACACCTTC	CASSFEGYGYTF
-	TRBV3-1	TRBJ1-5	-	TGTGCCAGCAGCCGCGGGACACCGGGGGATCAGCCCCAGCATTTT	CASSRGTPGDQPQHF
TRBD1	TRBV5-1	TRBJ2-6	many	TGCGCCAGCAGCTTGGGGACAGGTTCCCCTGGGGCCAACGTCCTGACTTTC	CASSLGTGSPGANVLTF
-	TRBV6-1	TRBJ2-1	few	TGTGCCAGCAGGAGGGGACCGAACAGAACTTCCTACAATGAGCAGTTCTTC	CASRRGPNRTSYNEQFF
TRBD2	TRBV7-2	TRBJ2-5	many	TGTGCCAGCAGCTTAGTTCGGACTAGCGGAGAGACCCAGTACTTC	CASSLVRTSGETQYF
-	TRBV13	TRBJ2-7	few	TGTGCCAGCAGCCCACCGGGACGGATCTTCGAGCAGTACTTC	CASSPPGRIFEQYF